These 8 T cell receptor beta chains were all obtained from the same sample, sequenced in a study of T cell repertoires in cytomegalovirus infection. One entry per CDR3 protein results from TCRdb running MiXCR on the reads. The profile covers just under 500,000 distinct CDR3 sequences, with around 35% appearing a single time and roughly 15% taken by the ten largest. The antigens for these receptors are not known. The sample in question was cultured PBMCs, obtained from culture after CMV antigen stimulation. Every receptor here comes from a human donor in good health (CMV status not recorded). Some clones in this sample may be carry-over from other donors' samples.

Many counts were recorded for this clonotype. J is TRBJ2-7 and V is TRBV7-2, with 7 bases matching TRBD2. Trimming removed 1 base from V and 3 bases from J; junction bases left unmatched: 6. This CDR3 contains 15 residues. From germline, CDR1 is SGHTA and CDR2 FQGNSA. CDR3 sequence reads: CASSLGSAGDYEQYV. The CDR3 DNA reads TGTGCCAGCAGCTTAGGATCGGCGGGAGACTACGAGCAGTACGTC.

The V and J genes are TRBV7-2 and TRBJ2-5, with 8 positions matching TRBD2. V was pared by 4 bases and J by 5 bases, with 12 bases of the junction left unmatched. Germline V gene sequence: CDR1 SGHTA, CDR2 FQGNSA. This CDR3 region has 16 residues. The CDR3 sequence: CASSYLAGRGMETQYF. CDR3 nucleotide sequence: TGTGCCAGCAGCTATCTAGCGGGCCGAGGGATGGAGACCCAGTACTTC.

V is TRBV19 and J is TRBJ2-6; D is perhaps TRBD1 or TRBD2 (6 bases each). CDR3 length: 15 amino acids. CDR1 is LNHDA and CDR2 is SQIVND in the germline V gene (reference sequence). Trimming cost V 6 bases and J 2 bases, with 11 bases left between them. The CDR3 region is CASSMGGTGANVLTF. The CDR3 DNA sequence: TGTGCCAGTAGCATGGGGGGCACTGGGGCCAACGTCCTGACTTTC.

This clonotype was picked up a small number of times. This chain joins TRBV7-9 and TRBJ1-5, with D unclear. CDR3 size: 14 residues. Trimming took off 4 bases at V and 2 bases at J, with 9 bases between the two ends. Germline CDR1 SEHNR, CDR2 FQNEAQ (reference sequence). The CDR3 region is CASSSSLGNQPQHF. The CDR3, as DNA: TGTGCCAGCAGCTCCTCTTTAGGCAATCAGCCCCAGCATTTT. Supplemented by reference TRBV7-9 and TRBJ1-5, the full variable domain reads DTGVSQNPRHKITKRGQNVTFRCDPISEHNRLYWYRQTLGQGPEFLTYFQNEAQLEKSRLLSDRFSAERPKGSFSTLEIQRTEQGDSAMYLCASSSSLGNQPQHFGDGTRLSIL.

This clonotype was counted a few times. The chain couples TRBV9 to TRBJ1-2, with TRBD1 as a possible D gene (5 bases). Germline CDR1 is SGDLS and CDR2 is YYNGEE. Trimming removed 4 bases from V and 2 bases from J, with 9 bases in between. The length of the CDR3 is 13 residues. CDR3 sequence: CASSTQVNYGYTF. CDR3 DNA sequence: TGTGCCAGCAGCACACAGGTGAACTATGGCTACACCTTC.

On this clonotype: A much larger clone lies a single base off, so this may be a read error. The rearrangement joins TRBV4-1 to TRBJ1-1; D may be TRBD1 (5 bases). The germline V and J ends were trimmed by 4 bases and 7 bases, with 13 bases remaining between them. This CDR3 is built from 13 residues. Germline CDR1 reads MGHRA; CDR2 reads YSYEKL. CDR3 bases: TGCGCCAGCAGCCCAGAAGGGGCACTTGAAGCTTTCTTT. It encodes CASSPEGALEAFF.

This clonotype was picked up one time. J is TRBJ1-6 and V is TRBV4-1; perhaps TRBD1 as D (5 bases). Germline values: CDR1 MGHRA, CDR2 YSYEKL. Deletions cut 2 bases from V and 1 base from J, with 18 bases between. The length of the CDR3 is 19 residues. The CDR3 DNA sequence: TGCGCCAGCAGCCAATGGGGACGATCGGAGGGGTCCTATAATTCACCCCTCCACTTT. Protein: CASSQWGRSEGSYNSPLHF.

This clonotype turned up a few times. The chain has TRBV6-2 or TRBV6-3 and TRBJ2-2; D gene unclear. This CDR3 is built from 15 residues. CDR1 MNHEY and CDR2 SVGEGT come from the germline V gene. The V and J ends lost 6 bases and 6 bases respectively, with 17 bases between them. CDR3 region: CASSFSQLPAGELFF. The CDR3 coding sequence is TGTGCCAGCAGCTTCTCCCAACTGCCGGCCGGGGAGCTGTTTTTT.